A selection of T cell receptor beta chains follows, all from one sample in a study of blood T cell repertoires in COVID-19. Data came from immunoSEQ multiplex PCR; TCRdb stores just in-frame clones and leaves some out. The sample lists some 150,000 clones, about nine tenths occurring once. Sequenced: peripheral blood. The receptor source for this set is a human donor in a cohort sampled during active COVID-19. The conserved cysteine and the conserved F or W are not part of the CDR3 here. A clone size is listed for some rows: how often the clone was seen (once, few, many), or a class if it is expanded.

V,J,size,CDR3
TRBV11-2,TRBJ2-7,few,ASSWNLQEEQY
TRBV11-1,TRBJ1-6,.,ASSLDRHSPLH
TRBV19,TRBJ2-3,.,ASSIGRGYSTDTQY
TRBV7-2,TRBJ1-1,few,ASSLEWPKNHEAF
TRBV7-2,TRBJ2-5,.,ASSLDSRPAETQY
TRBV19,TRBJ2-1,.,ASSTTGARVAYNEQF
TRBV29-1,TRBJ2-7,.,SASFLGPAYEQY
TRBV4-2,TRBJ1-4,few,ASSQGQGPASNEKLF
TRBV4-2,TRBJ2-7,many,ASSHYDGTGRYEQY
TRBV15,TRBJ2-5,.,ATSTILEFQETQY
TRBV19,TRBJ2-1,.,ASSMMASGGSSYNEQF
TRBV28,TRBJ2-1,.,ASRGTLYNEQF
TRBV4-2,TRBJ2-5,.,ASSPLVAKETQY
TRBV7-9,TRBJ2-3,.,ASSSYSGGRTDTQY
TRBV19,TRBJ2-1,.,ASSETVREQF
TRBV12-5,TRBJ2-1,.,ASGLSRSGSSQF
TRBV19,TRBJ1-5,.,ASTRQGMNQPQH
TRBV7-8,TRBJ2-5,.,ASTSGGLVGQETQY
TRBV28,TRBJ1-2,.,ASSLIQSGYGYT
TRBV3-1/TRBV3-2,TRBJ2-5,.,ASSPTRETQY
TRBV28,TRBJ1-1,.,ASSFLQENTEAF
TRBV6-1,TRBJ2-3,.,ASSETSGGPDTQY
TRBV27,TRBJ2-7,.,ASSLSGQGKNYEQY
TRBV18,TRBJ2-7,.,ASSPPASGADEQY
TRBV6-2/TRBV6-3,TRBJ2-7,.,ASSFTSSYEQY
TRBV4-2,TRBJ2-5,.,ASSQMRGGLAGAQSQETQY
TRBV29-1,TRBJ2-1,once,SVVSTISSNNEQF
TRBV5-8,TRBJ2-5,.,ASSLPHHQETQY
TRBV6-6,TRBJ1-2,.,ASSPGQGSRYGYT
TRBV5-6,TRBJ2-7,.,ASSPPDLGEDEQY
TRBV3-1/TRBV3-2,TRBJ2-1,.,ASSQSAGPHNEQF
TRBV19,TRBJ2-3,.,ASTTSGKSTDTQY
TRBV12-3/TRBV12-4,TRBJ2-7,.,ASSFLGQQD
TRBV2,TRBJ2-7,.,ASRLAFYEQY
TRBV7-9,TRBJ2-3,.,ASSPQRFSQGQY
TRBV9,TRBJ1-2,.,ASSVFSSLAGQSWYGYT
TRBV6-5,TRBJ2-3,.,ASSYSRSATDTQY
TRBV19,TRBJ2-3,.,ASSSGAGGSTDTQY
TRBV11-2,TRBJ2-1,.,ASSRKGQNLEQF
TRBV9,TRBJ2-5,.,ASSVGGLVQETQY
TRBV4-2,TRBJ1-5,.,ASSQAGTGDQPQH
TRBV3-1/TRBV3-2,TRBJ2-3,.,ASSPAVTRQYTQY
TRBV6-5,TRBJ1-4,few,ASRKTGGGEKLF
TRBV23-1,TRBJ2-1,.,APGTVYNEQF
TRBV9,TRBJ2-1,.,ASSGRLAGYNEQF
TRBV4-2,TRBJ1-2,.,ASSQDGSRDRDGYT